This TCR beta chain was sequenced in a study of siplizumab effects on memory and regulatory T cells. This CDR3 has 15 residues. The germline V gene encodes CDR1 MGHRA and CDR2 YSYEKL. V lost 6 bases to trimming and J lost 0 bases, with 11 bases between them. Libraries were prepared by immunoSEQ multiplex PCR; TCRdb keeps only in-frame clonotypes and omits some of them. The sample carries about 100,000 clones, roughly 93% recorded once. What was sequenced was non-Treg CD4+ T cells sorted from blood. The clonotype comes from a human donor in good health. The chain is built from TRBV4-1 and TRBJ2-2, with no clear D. This CDR3 is CASRWTETNTGELFF. For the CDR3, the DNA is TGCGCCAGCAGATGGACGGAGACGAACACCGGGGAGCTGTTTTTT.